This TCR beta chain was sequenced during a study of OX40 agonist ivuxolimab in advanced cancers. Study at large: Given to patients was ivuxolimab, an agonistic anti-OX40 (CD134) antibody. Over 30% of patients had received prior checkpoint inhibitor therapy.

Blood draws occurred at baseline, cycle 4 day 1, and cycle 7 day 1. Repertoires were generated with immunoSEQ multiplex PCR, while TCRdb's copy carries only in-frame clones and drops some. The table lists tens of thousands of clones, approximately 90% of them singletons, with approximately 2% in the top ten. The germline V and J ends were trimmed by 2 bases and 4 bases, with 8 bases remaining between them. This CDR3 is 13 amino acids long. Germline CDR1 is WSHSY and CDR2 is SAAADI. This clonotype originated in an adult with an advanced solid tumor such as melanoma, head and neck, liver or kidney cancer. The J gene is TRBJ1-1, the V gene TRBV10-2; tentatively, D is TRBD1 (5 bases). The sample consisted of CD4+ or CD8+ T cells sorted from blood, taken in a trial of the OX40 agonist ivuxolimab. This chain's CDR3 is CASSENGGTEAFF. CDR3 in DNA: TGCGCCAGCAGTGAGAACGGGGGCACTGAAGCTTTCTTT.